A single sample is the source of the 6 T cell receptor beta chains below, sequenced in a study of patients and donors after allogeneic stem cell transplantation. TCRdb processed the RT-PCR reads anew with MiXCR; each CDR3 protein has one entry. The sample comprises hundreds of thousands of distinct CDR3 sequences, roughly 16% of which are singletons, and about 7% rests with the top ten. Sequenced material: blood, either unsorted or a sorted T cell fraction (not recorded which). The receptors derive from a human donor who was either an allogeneic HSCT recipient or a stem cell or donor lymphocyte infusion donor (not recorded which). It is not recorded whose cells these are; they may come from a transplant donor.

There are a few counts of this clonotype. The genes are TRBV5-5 and TRBJ1-5; perhaps TRBD1 as D (5 bases). Germline CDR1 is SGHKS and CDR2 is YYEKEE (reference sequence). CDR3 length equals 13 residues. Trimming removed 6 bases from V and 6 bases from J, with 13 bases in between. CDR3 in amino acids: CASTRGWGQPQHF. The DNA of the CDR3 is TGTGCCAGCACGAGGGGCTGGGGTCAGCCCCAGCATTTT.

This clonotype was found a few times. J is TRBJ2-3 and V is TRBV20-1; 7 positions agree with TRBD2. The CDR3 sequence is 14 residues long. With V trimmed by 6 bases and J by 2 bases, 8 bases remained unmatched. Germline-derived CDR1 and CDR2 are DFQATT and SNEGSKA (reference sequence). CDR3 sequence reads: CSAKLGGNTDTQYF. The CDR3 nucleotides read TGCAGTGCAAAGCTGGGAGGGAACACAGATACGCAGTATTTT.

The chain has TRBV12-3 or TRBV12-4 and TRBJ2-7; D not certain. V lost 5 bases and J 4 bases, leaving 9 bases between the germline ends. The CDR3 is 12 residues long. CDR3 in DNA: TGTGCCAGCAGTAGCAGGAAGTACGAGCAGTACTTC. Translation: CASSSRKYEQYF.

The chain recombines TRBV2 with TRBJ1-1; D unresolved. This CDR3 is built from 12 residues. CDR1 and CDR2 (germline): SNHLY, FYNNEI. V lost 1 base, J lost 10 bases, and 10 bases lay in between. The CDR3 bases are TGTGCCAGCAGTGAAGTGGGAGCCTCAGCTTTCTTT. Translating it yields CASSEVGASAFF.

This clonotype appeared a few times. V gene TRBV19 combines with J gene TRBJ2-7, with 12 bases identical to TRBD2. This CDR3 spans 16 amino acids. Germline loops: CDR1 LNHDA, CDR2 SQIVND (reference sequence). V shed 0 bases, J shed 6 bases, and the junction held 6 bases outside the gene matches. CDR3 region: CASSIDQTSGSREQYF. The CDR3 bases are TGTGCCAGTAGTATAGACCAGACTAGCGGGAGTCGCGAGCAGTACTTC. Using reference TRBV19 and TRBJ2-7 for the parts outside the CDR3, the full variable domain is DGGITQSPKYLFRKEGQNVTLSCEQNLNHDAMYWYRQDPGQGLRLIYYSQIVNDFQKGDIAEGYSVSREKKESFPLTVTSAQKNPTAFYLCASSIDQTSGSREQYFGPGTRLTVT.

V usage is TRBV7-2 and J usage is TRBJ1-5, with TRBD1 as a possible D gene (5 bases). In germline, CDR1 is SGHTA, CDR2 FQGNSA. Between the trimmed V and J ends, which lost 2 bases and 7 bases, there was a span of 9 bases. The CDR3 contains 13 residues. CDR3 loop: CASSLRGEQPQHF. In DNA form, the CDR3 reads TGTGCCAGCAGCTTAAGAGGGGAGCAGCCCCAGCATTTT.